Each of the 8 T cell receptor beta chains below was sequenced from the same sample in a study of blood T cell repertoires in COVID-19. Some clones are missing from TCRdb's copy, which holds only in-frame ones; the method was immunoSEQ multiplex PCR. The sample lists roughly 160,000 clones, about 87% occurring once. The sequencing sample was made of peripheral blood. The receptors derive from a man between 60 and 70 years old with COVID-19, enrolled during active disease.

V usage is TRBV7-2 and J usage is TRBJ1-2, with D hard to call. Germline CDR1 is SGHTA and CDR2 is FQGNSA. CDR3 size: 13 residues. V was clipped by 6 bases and J by 1 base, with 9 bases between them. The CDR3 bases are TGTGCCAGCAGGACAACCCTTAACTATGGCTACACCTTC. The encoded protein is CASRTTLNYGYTF.

The chain carries TRBV29-1 and TRBJ2-3; 8 bases fit TRBD2. Germline values: CDR1 SQVTM, CDR2 ANQGSEA. V dropped 6 bases and J dropped 0; count of bases not matched to a gene: 2. CDR3 length: 13 residues. The CDR3 DNA is TGCAGCGTCGAGCGGGGGAGCACAGATACGCAGTATTTT. This translates into CSVERGSTDTQYF.

The gene calls are TRBV28 and TRBJ1-5; 7 bases are shared with TRBD1. Germline values: CDR1 MDHEN, CDR2 SYDVKM. Trimming cost V 3 bases and J 5 bases; bases outside gene matches: 7. There are 15 residues in the CDR3. The CDR3 loop is CASSLHRGGDQPQHF. The CDR3 DNA reads TGTGCCAGCAGTTTGCACAGGGGCGGAGATCAGCCCCAGCATTTT.

This clone has just one count. One junction end disagrees with the germline gene, perhaps due to a read error. The chain combines TRBV6-5 with TRBJ1-1; D is undetermined. CDR3 length: 13 residues. In germline, CDR1 is MNHEY, CDR2 SVGAGI. CDR3 in amino acids: CASSYEKNTKAFF. The CDR3 nucleotides are TGTGCCAGCAGTTATGAAAAAAACACTAAAGCTTTCTTT.

This chain links TRBV27 with TRBJ1-2; D is unclear. The CDR3 consists of 12 residues. V lost 5 bases, J lost 6 bases, and 10 bases lay in between. The V gene's germline CDR1 is MNHEY and CDR2 SMNVEV (reference sequence). Here the CDR3 reads CASSRNGNGYTF. In DNA form, the CDR3 reads TGTGCCAGCAGTAGAAACGGGAATGGCTACACCTTC.

This clone was observed a single time. The CDR3 protein is CASSATGENSPLHF. The CDR3 region has the DNA TGTGCCAGCAGCGCCACAGGGGAGAATTCACCCCTCCACTTT. The J gene is TRBJ1-6, the V gene TRBV5-4, with 7 bases lining up with TRBD1. The CDR3 runs to 14 residues. Germline CDR1 reads SGHNT; CDR2 reads YYREEE (reference sequence). Losses at the gene ends were 4 bases for V and 7 bases for J; bases not matched to a gene: 5.

The chain recombines TRBV7-2 with TRBJ2-5, with 8 bases lining up with TRBD1. There are 15 residues in the CDR3. CDR1 is SGHTA and CDR2 is FQGNSA in the germline V gene. Losses at the gene ends were 1 base for V and 5 bases for J; bases not matched to a gene: 6. CDR3 sequence (DNA): TGTGCCAGCAGCTTAGGGACAGGGATAACTGAGACCCAGTACTTC. As protein: CASSLGTGITETQYF. Based on the CDR3 plus reference TRBV7-2 and TRBJ2-5, the full variable domain is GAGVSQSPSNKVTEKGKDVELRCDPISGHTALYWYRQSLGQGLEFLIYFQGNSAPDKSGLPSDRFSAERTGGSVSTLTIQRTQQEDSAVYLCASSLGTGITETQYFGPGTRLLVL.

This clone was recorded once. The chain has TRBV11-2 and TRBJ1-6; D ambiguous. The CDR3 is 13 residues long. V was trimmed by 5 bases and J by 10 bases, leaving 12 bases between them. Germline V lookup: CDR1 SGHAT, CDR2 FQNNGV. The chain's CDR3 is CASSTTVPSPLHF. CDR3 nucleotides: TGTGCCAGCAGCACCACAGTACCCTCACCCCTCCACTTT.